One and the same sample provided the 9 T cell receptor beta chains below, sequenced in a study of shared clonotypes between healthy human individuals. Assay: immunoSEQ multiplex PCR; the TCRdb copy retains only in-frame clones and omits some. The sample includes about 1.5 million clones, 98% of them seen just once. Sequencing input: naive CD4+ T cells sorted from blood. The subset denotes: CD45RA+ positively selected. Source of these receptors: a young man in good health.

The J gene is TRBJ2-7, the V gene TRBV28; 7 bases line up with TRBD1. Germline V gene lookup returns CDR1 MDHEN and CDR2 SYDVKM. The CDR3 consists of 14 residues. The trim removed 5 bases at V and 6 bases at J, leaving 10 bases unmatched. The CDR3 here is CASSGLGTALEQYF. In nucleotides, the CDR3 is TGTGCCAGCAGTGGCCTGGGGACAGCTCTCGAGCAGTACTTC.

The chain is built from TRBV2 and TRBJ2-6; possibly TRBD2 for D (6 bases). Trimming took 6 bases from V and 0 from J, leaving 9 bases between them. This CDR3 spans 15 amino acids. Per germline, CDR1 SNHLY and CDR2 FYNNEI. In nucleotides, the CDR3 is TGTGCCAGCAGGTCGCGGGGCTCTGGGGCCAACGTCCTGACTTTC. Amino acids: CASRSRGSGANVLTF.

CDR3 sequence reads: CASSLTGGIQYF. The CDR3 nucleotides are TGTGCCAGCAGCTTAACAGGGGGGATTCAGTACTTC. V gene TRBV11-2 combines with J gene TRBJ2-4, with 8 bases identical to TRBD1. This CDR3 has 12 amino acids. Germline CDR1 reads SGHAT; CDR2 reads FQNNGV. V trimming: 2 bases; J trimming: 10 bases; junction bases outside the gene matches: 1.

The V gene is TRBV6-5, the J gene TRBJ2-3; 7 bases align to TRBD2. Trimming at V came to 4 bases and at J to 4 bases, leaving 11 bases not matched to a gene. The CDR3 loop spans 16 amino acids. Germline V lookup: CDR1 MNHEY, CDR2 SVGAGI. In DNA, the CDR3 is TGTGCCAGCAGTTCTACGACTAGCCCTTGGGCAGATACGCAGTATTTT. Translating gives CASSSTTSPWADTQYF.

The chain employs TRBV9 and TRBJ2-5; 13 bases fit TRBD2. The junction had 6 bases not matched to a gene; V was cut back by 4 bases and J by 3 bases. Germline lookup yields CDR1 SGDLS and CDR2 YYNGEE. The CDR3 totals 16 residues. The CDR3 loop reads CASSIMGLAGKETQYF. CDR3 nucleotide sequence: TGTGCCAGCAGCATTATGGGACTAGCGGGAAAAGAGACCCAGTACTTC.

The V gene is TRBV14, the J gene TRBJ2-1; 10 bases align to TRBD1. V lost 4 bases and J lost 6; bases outside the gene matches: 6. The CDR3 spans 15 residues. Germline CDR1 is SGHDN and CDR2 is FVKESK. The CDR3: CASSRRTGGVNEQFF. The CDR3 bases are TGTGCCAGCAGCCGAAGGACAGGGGGTGTCAATGAGCAGTTCTTC. Full variable domain (missing parts from reference TRBV14 and TRBJ2-1): EAGVTQFPSHSVIEKGQTVTLRCDPISGHDNLYWYRRVMGKEIKFLLHFVKESKQDESGMPNNRFLAERTGGTYSTLKVQPAELEDSGVYFCASSRRTGGVNEQFFGPGTRLTVL.

The chain carries TRBV18 and TRBJ2-5, with 7 bases aligning to TRBD2. CDR3 length: 14 residues. The junction had 5 bases not matched to a gene; V was cut back by 0 bases and J by 7 bases. Germline-derived CDR1 and CDR2 are KGHSH and LQKENI. CDR3 in DNA: TGTGCCAGCTCACCACCGACTAGCTGGGGGACCCAGTACTTC. It is translated as CASSPPTSWGTQYF.

CDR3 region: CASSQGLRNPYEQYF. As DNA, the CDR3 is TGCGCCAGCAGCCAAGGTCTACGGAACCCCTACGAGCAGTACTTC. The genes are TRBV4-1 and TRBJ2-7, with D uncertain. The CDR3 length is 15 residues. Trimming stripped 1 base from V and 2 bases from J, with 12 bases between. Germline-derived CDR1 and CDR2 are MGHRA and YSYEKL.

This clone was observed once. Other DNA sequences from this sample encode an identical CDR3 as well. The rearrangement uses TRBV5-1 and TRBJ2-3; TRBD2 matches at 14 bases. Per germline, CDR1 SGHRS and CDR2 YFSETQ. Trimming cost V 0 bases and J 0 bases; bases outside gene matches: 0. There are 17 residues in the CDR3. The CDR3, as DNA: TGCGCCAGCAGCTTGGGACTAGCGGGAGGGAGCACAGATACGCAGTATTTT. It codes for CASSLGLAGGSTDTQYF.